This T cell receptor (beta chain) came from a study of T cell clonotyping in hematopoietic cell transplantation. Notes on the study in general: Pathologically expanded recipient clonotypes increased progressively from day 30 to day 180 as diversity fell. Few recipient clonotypes overlapped donors; over 95% were de novo at given depth. Higher Inverse Simpson Index values in graft donor and pretransplant recipient predicted broader posttransplant TCR diversity.

Recipients were bled about 28 days pretransplant and at posttransplant days 30, 100, 180. TCRdb keeps only in-frame clones here, not all; method: immunoSEQ multiplex PCR. The sample comprises roughly 6,100 clones, 32% of which are singletons, and around 17% rests with the top ten. There are a few counts of this clone. The antigen is not known. Trimming left V 3 bases short and J 5 bases short, with 16 bases between. The CDR3 sequence is 14 residues long. Germline V gives CDR1 GTSNPN, CDR2 SVGIG (reference sequence). Source: peripheral blood mononuclear cells, taken 30 days after allogeneic stem cell transplant. This rearrangement joins TRBV30 to TRBJ1-2; D is possibly TRBD1 (6 bases). The receptor's source is a female patient in her 50s who had an allogeneic stem cell transplant from an unrelated donor, so the T cells may come from the graft donor. Some clones in this sample may be carry-over from other donors' samples. The CDR3 coding sequence is TGTGCCTGGAGGGACCCGACGGGGGCTTATGGCTACACCTTC. Translated, it gives CAWRDPTGAYGYTF. Combining the CDR3 with reference TRBV30 and TRBJ1-2 gives the whole variable domain SQTIHQWPATLVQPVGSPLSLECTVEGTSNPNLYWYRQAAGRGLQLLFYSVGIGQISSEVPQNLSASRPQDRQFILSSKKLLLSDSGFYLCAWRDPTGAYGYTFGSGTRLTVV.